Each of the 28 T cell receptor beta chains below was sequenced from the same sample in a study of blood T cell repertoires in COVID-19. Using immunoSEQ multiplex PCR, the repertoire was profiled, and TCRdb retains in-frame clones only, with some absent. The table shows 300,000 to 350,000 clones, with approximately 90% occurring only once. The sequencing input was peripheral blood. All receptors come from an older woman with COVID-19, enrolled during active disease.

The chain employs TRBV19 and TRBJ1-5; TRBD1 might be the D (5 bases). This CDR3 is 14 amino acids long. Germline-derived CDR1 and CDR2 are LNHDA and SQIVND (reference sequence). Between the trimmed V and J ends, which lost 6 bases and 2 bases, there was a span of 11 bases. CDR3 sequence reads: CASSGTGGNQPQHF. In DNA form, the CDR3 reads TGTGCCAGTAGCGGGACGGGAGGCAATCAGCCCCAGCATTTT.

The chain couples TRBV6-5 to TRBJ2-1; perhaps TRBD2 as D (6 bases). This CDR3 comprises 15 residues. The germline V gene has CDR1 MNHEY and CDR2 SVGAGI. V gave up 4 bases and J gave up 10 bases, with 20 bases separating them. As DNA, the CDR3 is TGTGCCAGCAGTTTCGGTTTTAGCGGCGCGGCGGAGCAGTTCTTC. Translated: CASSFGFSGAAEQFF.

The gene calls are TRBV28 and TRBJ2-5, with TRBD2 matching over 14 bases. The CDR3 length is 17 residues. Looked up from germline, CDR1 is MDHEN and CDR2 is SYDVKM. V trimming: 5 bases; J trimming: 6 bases; junction bases outside the gene matches: 11. The CDR3 DNA reads TGTGCCAGCAGTACCCAGCCGGGACTAGCGGGGGTAAAGACCCAGTACTTC. This translates into CASSTQPGLAGVKTQYF.

This rearrangement joins TRBV28 to TRBJ1-2; D is possibly TRBD1 (5 bases). Between the trimmed V and J ends, which lost 4 bases and 11 bases, there was a span of 17 bases. Germline-derived CDR1 and CDR2 are MDHEN and SYDVKM. The CDR3 runs 13 residues. CDR3 sequence reads: CASSSPGLMGYTF. In nucleotides, the CDR3 is TGTGCCAGCAGTTCCCCGGGACTCATGGGGTACACCTTC.

This chain joins TRBV4-1 and TRBJ1-3, with TRBD1 as a possible D gene (5 bases). The V gene's germline CDR1 is MGHRA and CDR2 YSYEKL. V lost 0 bases to trimming and J lost 0 bases, with 12 bases between them. The CDR3 spans 17 residues. DNA of the CDR3: TGCGCCAGCAGCCAAGATCTGGGCAGGGACTCTGGAAACACCATATATTTT. Its protein product is CASSQDLGRDSGNTIYF.

This sequence joins TRBV30 and TRBJ2-1; possible D gene TRBD1, 6 bases. CDR1 is GTSNPN and CDR2 is SVGIG in the germline V gene (reference sequence). The V end lost 3 bases, the J end lost 1 base, and 7 bases lay between the germline ends. The length of the CDR3 is 13 residues. In DNA form, the CDR3 reads TGTGCCTGGAGGGGGGCATCCTACAATGAGCAGTTCTTC. This translates into CAWRGASYNEQFF.

The chain is built from TRBV25-1 and TRBJ1-2; 7 positions match TRBD1. Germline V gene data show CDR1 as MGHDK and CDR2 as SYGVNS. This CDR3 region has 15 residues. With 5 bases clipped from V and 3 bases from J, the junction kept 9 bases outside the gene matches. The CDR3 region is CASSRRDSLYYGYTF. The CDR3, as DNA: TGTGCCAGCAGTCGACGGGACAGTCTTTACTATGGCTACACCTTC.

The chain combines TRBV19 with TRBJ1-5, with 9 bases lining up with TRBD1. Trimming at V came to 2 bases and at J to 4 bases, leaving 6 bases not matched to a gene. Germline V gives CDR1 LNHDA, CDR2 SQIVND (reference sequence). There are 16 residues in the CDR3. CDR3 residues: CASSISNGQGNQPQHF. The CDR3 coding sequence is TGTGCCAGTAGTATATCGAACGGACAGGGGAATCAGCCCCAGCATTTT.

This chain connects TRBV5-4 to TRBJ1-2, with a tentative D call TRBD1 (6 bases). This CDR3 comprises 15 residues. The V gene's germline CDR1 is SGHNT and CDR2 YYREEE (reference sequence). V lost 4 bases to trimming and J lost 0 bases, with 13 bases between them. CDR3 residues: CASSTSDSPNYGYTF. CDR3 nucleotides: TGTGCCAGCAGCACTTCGGACAGTCCTAACTATGGCTACACCTTC.

This chain joins TRBV9 and TRBJ1-2, with TRBD1 as a possible D gene (5 bases). Germline CDR1 is SGDLS and CDR2 is YYNGEE. The V end was cut by 3 bases, the J end by 4 bases, with 19 bases between. The CDR3 runs to 16 residues. The CDR3 loop is CASSARGMREGYGYTF. DNA of the CDR3: TGTGCCAGCAGCGCCCGGGGGATGCGGGAGGGCTATGGCTACACCTTC.

The V call is TRBV7-3, the J call TRBJ2-2; D is perhaps TRBD1 (6 bases). The V end was cut by 5 bases, the J end by 6 bases, with 16 bases between. Germline CDR1 is SGHTA and CDR2 is FQGTGA. This CDR3 comprises 15 residues. The DNA for the CDR3 is TGTGCCAGCAGCAGCCACAACAGGGACGCCGGGGAGCTGTTTTTT. It codes for CASSSHNRDAGELFF.

This chain links TRBV19 with TRBJ1-3, with a weak D call TRBD1 (6 bases). Trimming shortened V by 3 bases and J by 6 bases, and 15 bases separated the two germline ends. Germline V CDR1 and CDR2: LNHDA, SQIVND (reference sequence). This CDR3 contains 15 residues. The CDR3 DNA reads as TGTGCCAGTAGTATCGGGGGGGCTACGGAAAACACCATATATTTT. This encodes CASSIGGATENTIYF.

This sequence joins TRBV18 and TRBJ2-3, with 10 bases fitting TRBD1. V lost 0 bases and J lost 3; bases outside the gene matches: 3. Per the germline V gene, CDR1 is KGHSH and CDR2 is LQKENI. CDR3 length: 16 residues. CDR3 DNA sequence: TGTGCCAGCTCACCACCGGCGGGACAGGGGACAGATACGCAGTATTTT. Its protein is CASSPPAGQGTDTQYF.

The rearrangement uses TRBV9 and TRBJ2-1, with D uncertain. The length of the CDR3 is 15 residues. Trimming pared 0 bases from V and 0 bases from J, leaving 7 bases between. Germline V CDR1 and CDR2: SGDLS, YYNGEE. The CDR3 coding sequence is TGTGCCAGCAGCGTAGGCAGCGTCTCCTACAATGAGCAGTTCTTC. This sequence encodes CASSVGSVSYNEQFF.

The chain uses TRBV7-9 and TRBJ1-5, with 9 bases fitting TRBD1. The CDR3 runs 14 residues. CDR1 and CDR2 from the germline V gene are SEHNR and FQNEAQ (reference sequence). V lost 6 bases to trimming and J lost 5 bases; unmatched junction nucleotides: 5. DNA of the CDR3: TGTGCCAGCAGTCCCGGGACAGGGTATCAGCCCCAGCATTTT. It translates to CASSPGTGYQPQHF.

V usage is TRBV28 and J usage is TRBJ1-5, with D possibly TRBD1 on 5 matching bases. Deletions cut 5 bases from V and 2 bases from J, with 16 bases between. Germline V gives CDR1 MDHEN, CDR2 SYDVKM. The CDR3 sequence is 16 residues long. CDR3 loop: CASSPGGVGGNQPQHF. The CDR3, as DNA: TGTGCCAGCAGTCCGGGAGGGGTGGGCGGCAATCAGCCCCAGCATTTT.

V gene TRBV7-3 combines with J gene TRBJ2-1; 16 bases fit TRBD2. The V gene's germline CDR1 is SGHTA and CDR2 FQGTGA. The V segment lost 5 bases and the J segment 0 bases; nucleotides outside the gene matches: 13. This CDR3 has 21 residues. CDR3 region: CASSMSGQGLAGGSSYNEQFF. As DNA, the CDR3 is TGTGCCAGCAGCATGTCCGGACAGGGACTAGCGGGGGGGAGCTCCTACAATGAGCAGTTCTTC.

The chain employs TRBV10-3 and TRBJ1-1, with TRBD1 matching over 7 bases. Germline CDR1 and CDR2: ENHRY and SYGVKD. J lost 3 bases, V lost 5 bases, and 3 bases had no gene match. The CDR3 covers 13 residues. The CDR3 sequence: CAISRQGDTEAFF. In DNA, the CDR3 is TGTGCCATCAGTCGCCAGGGGGACACTGAAGCTTTCTTT.

The V and J genes are TRBV13 and TRBJ1-6; D unclear. V was shortened by 3 bases and J by 3 bases, with 12 bases between the two germline ends. The germline V gene has CDR1 PRHDT and CDR2 FYEKMQ (reference sequence). This CDR3 region has 16 residues. In DNA, the CDR3 is TGTGCCAGCAGCTTCTTGAGGGCCTGCTATAATTCACCCCTCCACTTT. Residues: CASSFLRACYNSPLHF.

J is TRBJ2-5 and V is TRBV3-1 (or the pseudogene TRBV3-2); 13 bases map to TRBD2. V was clipped by 0 bases and J by 1 base; unmatched bases: 2. Germline V CDR1 and CDR2: LGHDT, YNNKEL (reference sequence). The CDR3 consists of 17 residues. CDR3 amino acids: CASSQDRLAGGQETQYF. The CDR3 nucleotides are TGTGCCAGCAGCCAAGACAGACTAGCGGGGGGCCAAGAGACCCAGTACTTC.

The chain employs TRBV10-3 and TRBJ1-1, with 7 bases that match TRBD1. CDR1 is ENHRY, CDR2 SYGVKD, per germline. The trim removed 3 bases at V and 3 bases at J, leaving 4 bases unmatched. The CDR3 totals 14 residues. The CDR3 nucleotides are TGTGCCATCAGTGACCGGACAGGCGACACTGAAGCTTTCTTT. It is translated as CAISDRTGDTEAFF.

V gene TRBV30 combines with J gene TRBJ2-3; TRBD2 matches 8 bases. The CDR3 totals 14 residues. Germline CDR1 GTSNPN, CDR2 SVGIG (reference sequence). V was clipped by 5 bases and J by 3 bases; unmatched bases: 7. CDR3 DNA: TGTGCCTGGTCTTCGGGGGGGCGTACAGATACGCAGTATTTT. Amino acids: CAWSSGGRTDTQYF.

The V gene is TRBV6-2 or TRBV6-3, the J gene TRBJ1-6; 8 nucleotides match TRBD1. V trimming: 3 bases; J trimming: 9 bases; junction bases outside the gene matches: 10. The length of the CDR3 is 16 residues. The germline V gene encodes CDR1 MNHEY and CDR2 SVGEGT. Here the CDR3 reads CASSYLVGQGVSPLHF. CDR3 nucleotides: TGTGCCAGCAGTTATTTGGTCGGACAGGGTGTTTCACCCCTCCACTTT.

CDR3 bases: TGTGCCAGCACCGGCGGGGGTGATAATGAAAAACTGTTTTTT. Amino acid sequence: CASTGGGDNEKLFF. The V and J genes are TRBV9 and TRBJ1-4, with a tentative D call TRBD1 (5 bases). Per the germline V gene, CDR1 is SGDLS and CDR2 is YYNGEE. There are 14 residues in the CDR3. Trimming pared 6 bases from V and 4 bases from J, leaving 13 bases between.

This clone was seen only once. V usage is TRBV4-1 and J usage is TRBJ2-4; D possibly corresponds to TRBD2 (5 bases). V was pared by 3 bases and J by 0 bases, with 6 bases between. Germline CDR1 MGHRA, CDR2 YSYEKL. The CDR3 consists of 14 residues. The CDR3: CASSQDLAKNIQYF. The DNA of the CDR3 is TGCGCCAGCAGCCAGGACTTAGCCAAAAACATTCAGTACTTC.

V is TRBV19 and J is TRBJ1-5, with TRBD1 matching over 8 bases. Losses at the gene ends were 4 bases for V and 4 bases for J; bases not matched to a gene: 9. The V gene's germline CDR1 is LNHDA and CDR2 SQIVND (reference sequence). The length of the CDR3 is 16 residues. The CDR3 here is CASSTRTGMANQPQHF. The CDR3 DNA reads TGTGCCAGTAGTACTAGGACAGGGATGGCAAATCAGCCCCAGCATTTT. The full variable domain, completed using reference TRBV19 and TRBJ1-5, is DGGITQSPKYLFRKEGQNVTLSCEQNLNHDAMYWYRQDPGQGLRLIYYSQIVNDFQKGDIAEGYSVSREKKESFPLTVTSAQKNPTAFYLCASSTRTGMANQPQHFGDGTRLSIL.

The sample holds a few counts of this clone. The V gene is TRBV19, the J gene TRBJ1-1; tentative D call: TRBD1 (5 bases). In germline, CDR1 is LNHDA, CDR2 SQIVND (reference sequence). Trimming cost V 9 bases and J 1 base, with 15 bases left between them. The CDR3 contains 14 residues. The CDR3 reads CASQPADTNTEAFF. CDR3 sequence (DNA): TGTGCCAGCCAGCCCGCGGACACGAACACTGAAGCTTTCTTT.

The CDR3 DNA follows: TGTGCCAGCAGTGACCTCAAGTCACAGGGGTTCCCGAATGAGCAGTTCTTC. Its translation is CASSDLKSQGFPNEQFF. The chain carries TRBV6-1 and TRBJ2-1, with 7 bases fitting TRBD1. Germline V CDR1 and CDR2: MNHNS, SASEGT. This CDR3 has 17 residues. J lost 7 bases, V lost 3 bases, and 15 bases had no gene match.